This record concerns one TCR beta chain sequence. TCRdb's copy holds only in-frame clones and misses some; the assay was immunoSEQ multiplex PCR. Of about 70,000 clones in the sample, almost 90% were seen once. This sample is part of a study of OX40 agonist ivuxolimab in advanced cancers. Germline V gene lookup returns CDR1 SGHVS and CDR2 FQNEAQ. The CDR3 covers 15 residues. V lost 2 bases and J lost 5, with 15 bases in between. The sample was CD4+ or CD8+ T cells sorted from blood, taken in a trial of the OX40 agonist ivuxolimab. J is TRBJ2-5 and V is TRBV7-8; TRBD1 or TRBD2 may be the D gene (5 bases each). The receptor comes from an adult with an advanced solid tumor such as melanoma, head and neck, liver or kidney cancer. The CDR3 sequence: CASSLFSGRGETQYF. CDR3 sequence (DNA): TGTGCCAGCAGCTTATTCTCAGGGCGAGGGGAGACCCAGTACTTC.